What follows are 29 T cell receptor beta chains derived from one specimen sequenced in a study of blood T cell repertoires in COVID-19. The assay was immunoSEQ multiplex PCR, and TCRdb's table has in-frame clones only and misses some. The sample records a few hundred thousand clones, 75% to 95% being singletons. The material sequenced was peripheral blood. These receptors were collected from a person between 18 and 35 years old with COVID-19, enrolled during active disease.

J is TRBJ2-1 and V is TRBV19, with TRBD2 matching 11 bases. Trimming took 7 bases from V and 8 from J; bases not matched to a gene: 10. Germline V gene data show CDR1 as LNHDA and CDR2 as SQIVND (reference sequence). There are 15 residues in the CDR3. The CDR3 sequence: CASKTSGVSADEQFF. DNA of the CDR3: TGTGCCAGTAAGACTAGCGGGGTATCCGCGGATGAGCAGTTCTTC.

CDR3 amino acids: CASSCTSGITDTQYF. In DNA form, the CDR3 reads TGTGCCAGCAGTTGCACTAGCGGGATCACAGATACGCAGTATTTT. V usage is TRBV7-9 and J usage is TRBJ2-3, with 10 bases aligning to TRBD2. V trimming: 6 bases; J trimming: 2 bases; junction bases outside the gene matches: 5. The CDR3 has 15 amino acids. Germline loops: CDR1 SEHNR, CDR2 FQNEAQ (reference sequence).

The rearrangement uses TRBV5-4 and TRBJ2-3; 7 nucleotides match TRBD1. Trimming at V came to 3 bases and at J to 7 bases, leaving 8 bases not matched to a gene. The CDR3 has 14 amino acids. Germline-derived CDR1 and CDR2 are SGHNT and YYREEE (reference sequence). The CDR3 nucleotides read TGTGCCAGCAGCTCCGGGACAGAAATTAATACGCAGTATTTT. Translating gives CASSSGTEINTQYF.

This chain uses TRBV5-6 with TRBJ2-1, with 10 bases that match TRBD1. The V gene end was trimmed by 5 bases and the J gene end by 14 bases; junction bases not matched to a gene: 7. The CDR3 contains 12 residues. CDR1 is SGHDT and CDR2 is YYEEEE in the germline V gene. The CDR3 DNA sequence: TGTGCCAGCAGGACAGGGGGCGGGTTAGAGTTCTTC. Translated: CASRTGGGLEFF.

V is TRBV25-1 and J is TRBJ1-6, with unresolved D. Germline CDR1 is MGHDK and CDR2 is SYGVNS. The ends were cut back, 3 bases at V and 0 bases at J, with 9 bases in the middle. The CDR3 sequence is 16 residues long. The CDR3 reads CASSDGTGSYNSPLHF. CDR3 nucleotide sequence: TGTGCCAGCAGTGATGGAACGGGCTCCTATAATTCACCCCTCCACTTT.

The chain couples TRBV2 to TRBJ2-7; the match to TRBD2 covers 11 bases. With V trimmed by 5 bases and J by 3 bases, 9 bases remained unmatched. Germline loops: CDR1 SNHLY, CDR2 FYNNEI. The CDR3 length is 16 residues. CDR3 region: CASSTSGGKSFYEQYF. CDR3 in DNA: TGTGCCAGCAGTACTAGCGGGGGTAAGAGCTTCTACGAGCAGTACTTC.

The chain has TRBV28 and TRBJ1-2; unclear D gene. Germline V CDR1 and CDR2: MDHEN, SYDVKM. Trimming cost V 4 bases and J 5 bases, with 14 bases left between them. The length of the CDR3 is 14 residues. CDR3 amino acids: CASSSGSLGYGYTF. DNA for the CDR3: TGTGCCAGCAGTTCCGGGAGCCTGGGGTATGGCTACACCTTC.

The chain recombines TRBV6-6 with TRBJ1-1; D unclear. The CDR3 has 11 amino acids. Deletions cut 6 bases from V and 1 base from J, with 3 bases between. Germline loops: CDR1 MNHNY, CDR2 SVGAGI (reference sequence). CDR3 region: CASRANTEAFF. The CDR3 DNA reads as TGTGCCAGCAGGGCGAACACTGAAGCTTTCTTT.

The chain has TRBV24-1 and TRBJ2-3; the match to TRBD2 covers 7 bases. The ends lost 3 bases at V and 1 base at J; junction bases unmatched: 6. The length of the CDR3 is 16 residues. Germline CDR1 is KGHDR and CDR2 is SFDVKD. The CDR3, as DNA: TGTGCCACCAGTGATGGGAGGGCGGGGGGCACAGATACGCAGTATTTT. This gives the protein CATSDGRAGGTDTQYF.

The genes are TRBV6-2 or TRBV6-3 and TRBJ2-7; 9 positions agree with TRBD2. This CDR3 region has 15 residues. Germline CDR1 reads MNHEY; CDR2 reads SVGEGT. The junction had 6 bases not matched to a gene; V was cut back by 2 bases and J by 4 bases. CDR3 coding DNA: TGTGCCAGCAGTTACCGTGGTAGCGGGGGTTACGAGCAGTACTTC. As protein: CASSYRGSGGYEQYF.

This clone was counted once. This chain joins TRBV2 and TRBJ1-6; perhaps TRBD1 as D (5 bases). Germline-derived CDR1 and CDR2 are SNHLY and FYNNEI. The CDR3 is made up of 15 amino acids. V was pared by 4 bases and J by 13 bases, with 20 bases between. The chain's CDR3 is CASSAVRPPEGPLHF. The CDR3 DNA sequence: TGTGCCAGCAGTGCGGTGAGACCCCCGGAGGGGCCCCTCCACTTT. Full variable domain (missing parts from reference TRBV2 and TRBJ1-6): EPEVTQTPSHQVTQMGQEVILRCVPISNHLYFYWYRQILGQKVEFLVSFYNNEISEKSEIFDDQFSVERPDGSNFTLKIRSTKLEDSAMYFCASSAVRPPEGPLHFGNGTRLTVT.

This sequence joins TRBV24-1 and TRBJ2-3; TRBD2 matches 10 bases. Germline CDR1 reads KGHDR; CDR2 reads SFDVKD. The V segment lost 4 bases and the J segment 1 base; nucleotides outside the gene matches: 1. The CDR3 is made up of 15 amino acids. CDR3 nucleotide sequence: TGTGCCACCAGTGAGGGGACTAGCGGCACAGATACGCAGTATTTT. Amino acids: CATSEGTSGTDTQYF.

The count of this clone is one. V and J are TRBV19 and TRBJ2-7; D not resolved. V lost 5 bases and J lost 3, with 11 bases in between. Germline CDR1 is LNHDA and CDR2 is SQIVND (reference sequence). The CDR3 has 13 residues. The CDR3 loop is CASSDARGYEQYF. CDR3 sequence (DNA): TGTGCCAGTAGTGACGCTAGAGGCTACGAGCAGTACTTC. Full variable domain (rest looked up from reference TRBV19 and TRBJ2-7): DGGITQSPKYLFRKEGQNVTLSCEQNLNHDAMYWYRQDPGQGLRLIYYSQIVNDFQKGDIAEGYSVSREKKESFPLTVTSAQKNPTAFYLCASSDARGYEQYFGPGTRLTVT.

The chain joins TRBV5-8 to TRBJ2-1, with D possibly matching TRBD2 (5 bases). Germline CDR1 is SGHTS and CDR2 is YDEGEE. V was shortened by 4 bases and J by 9 bases, with 20 bases between the two germline ends. The CDR3 is 15 residues long. CDR3 sequence: CASSQLTGSRGEQFF. The CDR3 DNA sequence: TGTGCCAGCAGCCAGCTAACGGGATCCCGGGGTGAGCAGTTCTTC.

The genes are TRBV5-6 and TRBJ2-1, with a tentative D call TRBD2 (6 bases). This CDR3 region has 16 residues. Trimming left V 0 bases short and J 0 bases short, with 10 bases between. Germline loops: CDR1 SGHDT, CDR2 YYEEEE. The CDR3: CASSLAGVGSYNEQFF. The CDR3 DNA reads TGTGCCAGCAGCTTGGCGGGGGTAGGCTCCTACAATGAGCAGTTCTTC.

The chain uses TRBV4-3 and TRBJ2-5, with 10 bases aligning to TRBD2. Unmatched junction bases numbered 5, after V lost 6 bases and J lost 1 base. CDR3 size: 15 residues. Germline loops: CDR1 LGHNA, CDR2 YSLEER. The CDR3 DNA follows: TGCGCCAGCAGGGCCAGCGGGAGGGCCCAAGAGACCCAGTACTTC. Its protein is CASRASGRAQETQYF.

V is TRBV5-1 and J is TRBJ2-3; 10 bases line up with TRBD1. Trimming took 4 bases from V and 0 from J; bases not matched to a gene: 2. There are 15 residues in the CDR3. The germline V gene encodes CDR1 SGHRS and CDR2 YFSETQ. The DNA for the CDR3 is TGCGCCAGCAGCGCGGGACAGGGGAGCACAGATACGCAGTATTTT. Its translation: CASSAGQGSTDTQYF.

The chain uses TRBV6-6 and TRBJ1-2; D might be TRBD1 (6 bases). Germline V gives CDR1 MNHNY, CDR2 SVGAGI (reference sequence). The CDR3 runs to 12 residues. Trimming shortened V by 8 bases and J by 10 bases, and 17 bases separated the two germline ends. The CDR3 loop is CASLGTPYSYTF. In nucleotides, the CDR3 is TGTGCCAGCCTGGGGACACCATATTCCTACACCTTC.

The chain recombines TRBV5-4 with TRBJ2-1; 12 nucleotides agree with TRBD2. Germline values: CDR1 SGHNT, CDR2 YYREEE (reference sequence). Trimming took 4 bases from V and 4 from J; bases not matched to a gene: 3. The CDR3 loop spans 15 amino acids. CDR3 in DNA: TGTGCCAGCAGCGCAGGACTAGCGGGGTACAATGAGCAGTTCTTC. Translated: CASSAGLAGYNEQFF.

The chain combines TRBV24-1 with TRBJ2-7, with D unclear. Trimming removed 3 bases from V and 6 bases from J, with 5 bases in between. There are 11 residues in the CDR3. CDR1 is KGHDR, CDR2 SFDVKD, per germline. CDR3 in amino acids: CATSDGIEQYF. The DNA for the CDR3 is TGTGCCACCAGTGATGGCATCGAGCAGTACTTC.

The rearrangement links TRBV9 to TRBJ2-7; 8 bases agree with TRBD1. The V gene's germline CDR1 is SGDLS and CDR2 YYNGEE. J lost 3 bases, V lost 4 bases, and 9 bases had no gene match. CDR3 length: 15 residues. CDR3 amino acids: CASSPDRAPRYEQYF. CDR3 nucleotides: TGTGCCAGCAGCCCGGACAGGGCCCCGCGCTACGAGCAGTACTTC.

The gene calls are TRBV6-2 or TRBV6-3 and TRBJ2-7, with 12 bases matching TRBD2. The CDR3 is 16 residues long. Trimming removed 5 bases from V and 5 bases from J; junction bases left unmatched: 10. Germline V CDR1 and CDR2: MNHEY, SVGEGT. The CDR3 sequence is CASSHPTSGRKNEQYF. Written as DNA, the CDR3 is TGTGCCAGCAGTCACCCCACTAGCGGGAGGAAGAACGAGCAGTACTTC.

The gene calls are TRBV7-9 and TRBJ2-1; 8 nucleotides match TRBD1. Germline CDR1 is SEHNR and CDR2 is FQNEAQ (reference sequence). The CDR3 consists of 15 residues. The V gene end was trimmed by 1 base and the J gene end by 1 base; junction bases not matched to a gene: 0. Here the CDR3 reads CASSLGTGSYNEQFF. In DNA, the CDR3 is TGTGCCAGCAGCTTAGGGACAGGGTCCTACAATGAGCAGTTCTTC.

The CDR3, as DNA: TGCAGCGTTGAAGGGCATGAGCAGTTCTTC. This gives the protein CSVEGHEQFF. The chain links TRBV29-1 to TRBJ2-1; D is ambiguous. Between the trimmed V and J ends, which lost 1 base and 8 bases, there was a span of 3 bases. The CDR3 has 10 amino acids. Germline lookup yields CDR1 SQVTM and CDR2 ANQGSEA.

This chain connects TRBV7-2 to TRBJ2-5, with a tentative D call TRBD2 (6 bases). V gave up 5 bases and J gave up 2 bases, with 15 bases separating them. The CDR3 runs to 15 residues. Per the germline V gene, CDR1 is SGHTA and CDR2 is FQGNSA. The DNA of the CDR3 is TGTGCCAGCAGCCGGAGGGCCAGCGATCAAGAGACCCAGTACTTC. Translating gives CASSRRASDQETQYF.

The chain employs TRBV5-6 and TRBJ2-3, with D unclear. CDR1 and CDR2 from the germline V gene are SGHDT and YYEEEE. CDR3 length: 12 amino acids. V was shortened by 2 bases and J by 4 bases, with 5 bases between the two germline ends. CDR3 in amino acids: CASSFPADTQYF. As DNA, the CDR3 is TGTGCCAGCAGCTTTCCGGCAGATACGCAGTATTTT.

This rearrangement joins TRBV2 to TRBJ1-1; 10 bases are a match to TRBD1. Losses at the gene ends were 7 bases for V and 5 bases for J; bases not matched to a gene: 7. This CDR3 comprises 14 residues. The germline gives CDR1 SNHLY, CDR2 FYNNEI. CDR3 DNA: TGTGCCAGCATTAGACAGGGGGCAGGGACTGAAGCTTTCTTT. Encoded protein: CASIRQGAGTEAFF.

The chain is built from TRBV4-2 and TRBJ2-1, with 7 bases fitting TRBD2. The V segment lost 0 bases and the J segment 9 bases; nucleotides outside the gene matches: 2. Germline CDR1 is LGHNA and CDR2 is YNFKEQ. This CDR3 spans 13 amino acids. For the CDR3, the DNA is TGTGCCAGCAGCCAAGACGGGGGGAGTGAGCAGTTCTTC. The encoded protein is CASSQDGGSEQFF.

For the CDR3, the DNA is TGCGCCAGCAGCCAAGATCCGGGTTACGACAATCAGCCCCAGCATTTT. Encoded protein: CASSQDPGYDNQPQHF. This chain uses TRBV4-1 with TRBJ1-5, with D hard to call. There are 16 residues in the CDR3. Between the trimmed V and J ends, which lost 0 bases and 3 bases, there was a span of 12 bases. Per germline, CDR1 MGHRA and CDR2 YSYEKL.